One sample yielded the 12 T cell receptor beta chains listed below, sequenced in a study of long-term antiretroviral therapy in people with HIV. An immunoSEQ assay, version v3.0, was performed at survey level. Repertoires were generated with immunoSEQ multiplex PCR, while TCRdb's copy carries only in-frame clones and drops some. In the table there are 12,000 to 15,000 clones, 75% to 85% of which are singletons. The source material was unsorted PBMCs, sampled 3.2 years before starting antiretroviral therapy. These receptors were obtained from a man aged 40-49 years with HIV.

The chain is built from TRBV10-1 and TRBJ1-1; no clear D gene. Trimming stripped 3 bases from V and 2 bases from J, with 7 bases between. Germline V gene data show CDR1 as WNHNN and CDR2 as SYGVQD (reference sequence). This CDR3 is built from 13 residues. In DNA form, the CDR3 reads TGCGCCAGCAGTGAAGCCCGAAACACTGAAGCTTTCTTT. Its translation: CASSEARNTEAFF.

This chain joins TRBV9 and TRBJ1-6, with no clear D. Deletions cut 1 base from V and 8 bases from J, with 13 bases between. Germline loops: CDR1 SGDLS, CDR2 YYNGEE. The CDR3 length is 15 residues. CDR3 residues: CASSVSWSVDSPLHF. The CDR3 DNA follows: TGTGCCAGCAGCGTAAGTTGGTCAGTAGATTCACCCCTCCACTTT.

The chain is built from TRBV18 and TRBJ2-2; tentative D call: TRBD2 (5 bases). This CDR3 spans 15 amino acids. Trimming shortened V by 1 base and J by 7 bases, and 13 bases separated the two germline ends. Germline values: CDR1 KGHSH, CDR2 LQKENI. The chain's CDR3 is CASSPQTSAGGELFF. CDR3 DNA sequence: TGTGCCAGCTCACCACAGACATCCGCGGGCGGGGAGCTGTTTTTT.

The J gene is TRBJ1-1, the V gene TRBV6-5; TRBD1 might be the D (5 bases). The CDR3 runs 13 residues. CDR1 and CDR2 (germline): MNHEY, SVGAGI. V lost 5 bases to trimming and J lost 5 bases, with 12 bases between them. CDR3 amino acids: CASSPSGTTEAFF. Written as DNA, the CDR3 is TGTGCCAGCAGTCCATCCGGGACGACTGAAGCTTTCTTT.

This clone appeared a few times. The rearrangement uses TRBV19 and TRBJ1-2; possible D gene TRBD1, 6 bases. The V gene's germline CDR1 is LNHDA and CDR2 SQIVND (reference sequence). Trimming stripped 9 bases from V and 6 bases from J, with 23 bases between. The CDR3 extends over 15 amino acids. The CDR3 DNA reads as TGTGCCAGCCGAGCGGCAGCCCAGGGGATGGATGGCTACACCTTC. Protein product: CASRAAAQGMDGYTF.

The rearrangement joins TRBV2 to TRBJ2-1, with D perhaps being TRBD1 or TRBD2 (5 bases each). V was pared by 4 bases and J by 8 bases, with 12 bases between. The CDR3 sequence is 13 residues long. CDR1 SNHLY and CDR2 FYNNEI come from the germline V gene. In DNA form, the CDR3 reads TGTGCCAGCAGTGGGGGGAGCTGGGATGAGCAGTTCTTC. Amino acids: CASSGGSWDEQFF. The entire variable domain, with the rest obtained from reference TRBV2 and TRBJ2-1, is as follows: EPEVTQTPSHQVTQMGQEVILRCVPISNHLYFYWYRQILGQKVEFLVSFYNNEISEKSEIFDDQFSVERPDGSNFTLKIRSTKLEDSAMYFCASSGGSWDEQFFGPGTRLTVL.

The chain couples TRBV7-7 to TRBJ2-5; D possibly uses TRBD1 or TRBD2 (5 bases each). CDR3 size: 14 residues. Between the trimmed V and J ends, which lost 5 bases and 0 bases, there was a span of 10 bases. Germline CDR1 SSHAT, CDR2 FNYEAQ (reference sequence). The CDR3: CASSPGRHQETQYF. DNA of the CDR3: TGTGCCAGCAGCCCGGGACGCCACCAAGAGACCCAGTACTTC.

The V and J genes are TRBV2 and TRBJ2-7; 7 nucleotides align to TRBD2. The CDR3 consists of 14 residues. Germline loops: CDR1 SNHLY, CDR2 FYNNEI. V dropped 7 bases and J dropped 3; count of bases not matched to a gene: 9. The CDR3 loop is CASTITGGSYEQYF. CDR3 bases: TGTGCCAGCACCATAACGGGGGGTAGCTACGAGCAGTACTTC.

The V call is TRBV18, the J call TRBJ2-7; D possibly corresponds to TRBD1 (5 bases). Trimming removed 6 bases from V and 6 bases from J, with 15 bases in between. The CDR3 length is 13 residues. The germline V gene encodes CDR1 KGHSH and CDR2 LQKENI. CDR3 loop: CASSPWGTGEQYF. The CDR3 region has the DNA TGTGCCAGCTCTCCCTGGGGCACAGGCGAGCAGTACTTC.

This clone counts as medium-sized. Other DNA sequences of this sample code for an identical CDR3. The V gene is TRBV6-1, the J gene TRBJ2-7; D is unresolved. Germline V CDR1 and CDR2: MNHNS, SASEGT. This CDR3 has 15 residues. Trimming removed 4 bases from V and 0 bases from J, with 13 bases in between. In nucleotides, the CDR3 is TGTGCCAGCAGTGTTGACATCACAGCCTCCTACGAGCAGTACTTC. The encoded protein is CASSVDITASYEQYF.

This clone was picked up a small number of times. This chain links TRBV27 with TRBJ2-4; D is ambiguous. V lost 7 bases and J lost 6, with 16 bases in between. Germline V gene lookup returns CDR1 MNHEY and CDR2 SMNVEV (reference sequence). This CDR3 spans 14 amino acids. CDR3 DNA: TGTGCCAGCACACCAACCCCGTTGGGAAACATTCAGTACTTC. Its protein product is CASTPTPLGNIQYF.

V and J are TRBV18 and TRBJ2-7, with D perhaps TRBD2 (6 bases). The CDR3 is 17 residues long. Germline lookup yields CDR1 KGHSH and CDR2 LQKENI. The V end lost 3 bases, the J end lost 2 bases, and 20 bases lay between the germline ends. The CDR3 here is CASSPSLRDSPAYEQYF. Written as DNA, the CDR3 is TGTGCCAGCTCACCCTCACTCCGGGACTCCCCGGCCTACGAGCAGTACTTC. Complete variable domain (other parts from reference TRBV18 and TRBJ2-7): NAGVMQNPRHLVRRRGQEARLRCSPMKGHSHVYWYRQLPEEGLKFMVYLQKENIIDESGMPKERFSAEFPKEGPSILRIQQVVRGDSAAYFCASSPSLRDSPAYEQYFGPGTRLTVT.